These 30 T cell receptor beta chains share one sample of origin, sequenced in a study of cytomegalovirus exposure and HLA in healthy donors (dated by TCRdb to 2016 to 2017). The library was prepared using the immunoSEQ multiplex PCR assay. The multiplex PCR relied on a mix of 60 forward primers for TCR Vbeta segments and 13 reverse primers for TCR Jbeta segments. As stored in TCRdb, this immuneACCESS dataset retains in-frame rearrangements with V and J assigned. A fraction of the clones does not appear; measured against another copy, unresolved V genes explain less than half of the discrepancy, and the remainder lacks a known reason. This sample comprises 85,000 to 130,000 clones, about 9.4% of them detected only once. The ten biggest clones cover roughly 5% of the sample. Material: PBMCs. The receptors were sampled from a man aged 35 to 55 in good health and CMV-seropositive.

This clone was recorded a few times. The chain employs TRBV4-1 and TRBJ2-5; TRBD2 matches at 7 bases. V dropped 2 bases and J dropped 5; count of bases not matched to a gene: 8. Germline CDR1 reads MGHRA; CDR2 reads YSYEKL. This CDR3 comprises 15 residues. In DNA, the CDR3 is TGCGCCAGCAGCCAACCTTTGGGGGGGATGGAGACCCAGTACTTC. It specifies CASSQPLGGMETQYF.

V and J are TRBV5-1 and TRBJ2-7, with D possibly matching TRBD1 (6 bases). Germline V CDR1 and CDR2: SGHRS, YFSETQ. V shed 4 bases and J shed 0 bases, with 14 bases lying between them. The CDR3 runs to 15 residues. CDR3 residues: CASSPEDSLSYEQYF. The CDR3 region has the DNA TGCGCCAGCAGCCCCGAGGACAGCCTCTCCTACGAGCAGTACTTC. Together with reference TRBV5-1 and TRBJ2-7, the CDR3 gives the full variable domain: KAGVTQTPRYLIKTRGQQVTLSCSPISGHRSVSWYQQTPGQGLQFLFEYFSETQRNKGNFPGRFSGRQFSNSRSEMNVSTLELGDSALYLCASSPEDSLSYEQYFGPGTRLTVT.

Only a few counts were recorded for this clone. J is TRBJ2-2 and V is TRBV7-9, with TRBD2 matching over 11 bases. Trimming at V came to 5 bases and at J to 5 bases, leaving 4 bases not matched to a gene. Germline loops: CDR1 SEHNR, CDR2 FQNEAQ (reference sequence). This CDR3 contains 15 residues. The CDR3 nucleotides are TGTGCCAGCAGCCGTACTAGCGGGAGAACCGGGGAGCTGTTTTTT. Translated, it gives CASSRTSGRTGELFF.

A few counts support this clone. The chain employs TRBV5-1 and TRBJ2-5; D may be TRBD2 (5 bases). CDR3 length equals 14 residues. Germline assignment: CDR1 SGHRS and CDR2 YFSETQ. Trimming shortened V by 3 bases and J by 3 bases, and 12 bases separated the two germline ends. The CDR3 bases are TGCGCCAGCAGCTCCCTTTCCGGGAAAGAGACCCAGTACTTC. Residues: CASSSLSGKETQYF.

As for this clone: The junction departs from the called germline gene at one end, perhaps through a read error. V gene TRBV7-7 combines with J gene TRBJ2-3; 12 bases map to TRBD2. The CDR3 consists of 16 residues. Per the germline V gene, CDR1 is SSHAT and CDR2 is FNYEAQ (reference sequence). The CDR3 protein is CASSPLAGGRADTQYF. The DNA of the CDR3 is TGTGCTAGCAGCCCGCTAGCGGGAGGGCGGGCAGATACGCAGTATTTT.

This clone was detected only a few times. The chain has TRBV27 and TRBJ2-1; 8 nucleotides line up with TRBD1. V shed 5 bases, J shed 4 bases, and the junction held 7 bases outside the gene matches. This CDR3 contains 15 residues. Germline values: CDR1 MNHEY, CDR2 SMNVEV (reference sequence). In DNA, the CDR3 is TGTGCCAGCAGTCTCCCAGGACAGGGATACAATGAGCAGTTCTTC. Amino acids: CASSLPGQGYNEQFF.

In this sample, this clone turned up a few times. The V and J genes are TRBV27 and TRBJ2-7; 8 bases are shared with TRBD2. J was trimmed by 2 bases and V by 6 bases; bases with no gene match: 6. Germline values: CDR1 MNHEY, CDR2 SMNVEV (reference sequence). The CDR3 runs to 14 residues. The CDR3 protein is CASSTSGPTYEQYF. CDR3 DNA: TGTGCCAGCAGCACTAGCGGCCCCACCTACGAGCAGTACTTC.

The J gene is TRBJ2-7, the V gene TRBV7-9, with TRBD1 as a possible D gene (6 bases). Germline CDR1 is SEHNR and CDR2 is FQNEAQ (reference sequence). Trimming pared 11 bases from V and 0 bases from J, leaving 14 bases between. This CDR3 is 13 amino acids long. The DNA of the CDR3 is TGTGCCTACCAACAGGGTAGCTCCTACGAGCAGTACTTC. As protein: CAYQQGSSYEQYF.

This clone was counted a few times. The chain employs TRBV4-1 and TRBJ2-2, with 12 nucleotides matching TRBD2. The CDR3 contains 16 residues. Germline lookup yields CDR1 MGHRA and CDR2 YSYEKL. V dropped 4 bases and J dropped 6; count of bases not matched to a gene: 6. CDR3: CASSPTSGRTPGELFF. CDR3 DNA sequence: TGCGCCAGCAGCCCGACTAGCGGGAGAACTCCCGGGGAGCTGTTTTTT.

This clone has more than one count but fewer than ten. V and J are TRBV29-1 and TRBJ2-3; 8 nucleotides line up with TRBD2. Unmatched junction bases numbered 7, after V lost 3 bases and J lost 5 bases. The CDR3 loop spans 14 amino acids. Germline CDR1 and CDR2: SQVTM and ANQGSEA. CDR3 amino acids: CSVERAGAIDTQYF. The CDR3 bases are TGCAGCGTTGAGCGAGCGGGAGCTATAGATACGCAGTATTTT.

The chain combines TRBV11-2 with TRBJ2-1; TRBD2 agrees at 8 bases. V shed 5 bases and J 7 bases; nucleotides not matched to a gene: 13. CDR1 is SGHAT, CDR2 FQNNGV, per germline. The length of the CDR3 is 16 residues. This chain's CDR3 is CASSPPGGPNFNEQFF. In DNA form, the CDR3 reads TGTGCCAGCAGCCCCCCGGGAGGGCCTAATTTTAATGAGCAGTTCTTC.

This clone was seen only a few times. The genes are TRBV19 and TRBJ1-5, with a weak D call TRBD1 (6 bases). V lost 5 bases, J lost 0 bases, and 20 bases lay in between. This CDR3 contains 18 residues. In germline, CDR1 is LNHDA, CDR2 SQIVND (reference sequence). The CDR3 nucleotides read TGTGCCAGTAGTTGGGGGGCGGGAGGCCTTCATAGCAATCAGCCCCAGCATTTT. Translating it yields CASSWGAGGLHSNQPQHF.

The chain links TRBV6-1 to TRBJ2-4; 8 nucleotides agree with TRBD2. Germline values: CDR1 MNHNS, CDR2 SASEGT. Trimming cost V 3 bases and J 6 bases; bases outside gene matches: 4. This CDR3 has 14 residues. In DNA form, the CDR3 reads TGTGCCAGCAGTGAGACTAGCGCGGGAAACATTCAGTACTTC. Protein: CASSETSAGNIQYF.

In this sample, this clone turned up a few times. V gene TRBV7-9 combines with J gene TRBJ1-1, with TRBD1 as a possible D gene (5 bases). The CDR3 extends over 17 amino acids. The germline V and J ends were trimmed by 0 bases and 0 bases, with 14 bases remaining between them. CDR1 is SEHNR and CDR2 is FQNEAQ in the germline V gene (reference sequence). The CDR3 reads CASSLATTDFMNTEAFF. The CDR3 bases are TGTGCCAGCAGCTTAGCGACGACAGACTTCATGAACACTGAAGCTTTCTTT. Complete variable domain (other parts from reference TRBV7-9 and TRBJ1-1): DTGVSQNPRHKITKRGQNVTFRCDPISEHNRLYWYRQTLGQGPEFLTYFQNEAQLEKSRLLSDRFSAERPKGSFSTLEIQRTEQGDSAMYLCASSLATTDFMNTEAFFGQGTRLTVV.

There are a few counts of this clone. This rearrangement joins TRBV30 to TRBJ2-7, with TRBD2 matching over 8 bases. The germline CDR1 and CDR2 sequences are GTSNPN and SVGIG (reference sequence). After removal of 0 bases from V and 6 bases from J, the junction contained 7 bases not matched to a gene. The CDR3 runs to 14 residues. The DNA of the CDR3 is TGTGCCTGGAGTGTGATAAGCGGGAGAAGCGAGCAGTACTTC. It is translated as CAWSVISGRSEQYF.

The chain couples TRBV6-6 to TRBJ1-1; no reliable D call. The CDR3 runs to 10 residues. Germline assignment: CDR1 MNHNY and CDR2 SVGAGI (reference sequence). V gave up 8 bases and J gave up 8 bases, with 9 bases separating them. The CDR3 region is CASGPGEAFF. CDR3 bases: TGTGCCAGCGGGCCAGGAGAAGCTTTCTTT.

This clone has more than one count but fewer than ten. An end of the junction differs from the germline gene, which may be a read error. The chain uses TRBV6-1 and TRBJ2-5, with D perhaps TRBD2 (5 bases). The CDR3 is made up of 13 amino acids. The germline CDR1 and CDR2 sequences are MNHNS and SASEGT. The CDR3, as DNA: TGTGCCAGCAGGGAAGGGCCAAGCGGGACCCAGTACTTC. It is translated as CASREGPSGTQYF.

This clone came up a few times. The chain recombines TRBV27 with TRBJ2-6, with D perhaps TRBD1 (5 bases). CDR1 and CDR2 (germline): MNHEY, SMNVEV (reference sequence). V dropped 3 bases and J dropped 3 bases, with 12 bases sitting between them. The length of the CDR3 is 16 residues. Written as DNA, the CDR3 is TGTGCCAGCAGTTTGACAGACCCCATTGGGGCCAACGTCCTGACTTTC. Translation gives CASSLTDPIGANVLTF.

Notes on this clone: Other DNA sequences from this sample encode an identical CDR3 as well. The chain has TRBV28 and TRBJ2-7; a possible D gene is TRBD1 (7 bases). Germline V CDR1 and CDR2: MDHEN, SYDVKM. The V end lost 6 bases, the J end lost 4 bases, and 13 bases lay between the germline ends. The CDR3 runs 13 residues. The CDR3 DNA sequence: TGTGCCAGCAGCCCAGGGGGGAGGTACGAGCAGTACTTC. Amino acid sequence: CASSPGGRYEQYF. The entire variable domain, with the rest obtained from reference TRBV28 and TRBJ2-7, is as follows: DVKVTQSSRYLVKRTGEKVFLECVQDMDHENMFWYRQDPGLGLRLIYFSYDVKMKEKGDIPEGYSVSREKKERFSLILESASTNQTSMYLCASSPGGRYEQYFGPGTRLTVT.

The J gene is TRBJ2-5, the V gene TRBV27, with TRBD1 matching over 9 bases. This CDR3 is 16 amino acids long. Per the germline V gene, CDR1 is MNHEY and CDR2 is SMNVEV (reference sequence). The trim removed 10 bases at V and 3 bases at J, leaving 15 bases unmatched. DNA for the CDR3: TGTGCCATCTACTCTCGGGACAGGGATAAGAAAGAGACCCAGTACTTC. This sequence encodes CAIYSRDRDKKETQYF.

The chain is built from TRBV7-2 and TRBJ1-5; possible D gene TRBD1, 6 bases. This CDR3 spans 14 amino acids. V was pared by 4 bases and J by 9 bases, with 16 bases between. Germline V gene sequence: CDR1 SGHTA, CDR2 FQGNSA. As DNA, the CDR3 is TGTGCCAGCAGCTCCCGACTGGGGGCGAGGCCCCAGCATTTT. Translating gives CASSSRLGARPQHF.

The chain joins TRBV19 to TRBJ1-5, with D uncertain. Germline V gene lookup returns CDR1 LNHDA and CDR2 SQIVND (reference sequence). The germline V and J ends were trimmed by 6 bases and 2 bases, with 14 bases remaining between them. The CDR3 has 15 residues. CDR3 amino acids: CASSPIGLGNQPQHF. CDR3 nucleotide sequence: TGTGCCAGTAGCCCTATAGGCCTAGGCAATCAGCCCCAGCATTTT.

This clone appeared a few times. V usage is TRBV28 and J usage is TRBJ1-4, with no clear D. V dropped 10 bases and J dropped 0 bases, with 9 bases sitting between them. Germline CDR1 reads MDHEN; CDR2 reads SYDVKM. This CDR3 comprises 13 residues. The CDR3, as DNA: TGTGCCATCGGGGATGCAACTAATGAAAAACTGTTTTTT. Protein: CAIGDATNEKLFF.

Only a few counts were recorded for this clone. V gene TRBV6-5 combines with J gene TRBJ2-7; D is perhaps TRBD2 (5 bases). This CDR3 region has 14 residues. Trimming stripped 5 bases from V and 3 bases from J, with 14 bases between. From germline, CDR1 is MNHEY and CDR2 SVGAGI. CDR3 residues: CASSLADEGYEQYF. DNA of the CDR3: TGTGCCAGCAGTCTAGCAGACGAGGGCTACGAGCAGTACTTC.

There are a few counts of this clone. This may arise from a read error, as a much more abundant clone is one base away. At the DNA level, this CDR3 is encoded by other sequences in the same sample as well. The chain uses TRBV6-4 and TRBJ2-1, with 7 bases aligning to TRBD2. Trimming removed 0 bases from V and 1 base from J; junction bases left unmatched: 0. The CDR3 contains 15 residues. Germline assignment: CDR1 MRHNA and CDR2 SNTAGT. The CDR3 loop is CASSDSSGSYNEQFF. The CDR3 DNA reads TGTGCCAGCAGTGACTCTAGCGGGTCCTACAATGAGCAGTTCTTC.

This clone was seen more than once but under ten times. The chain combines TRBV15 with TRBJ1-1; D is perhaps TRBD1 (6 bases). Germline V gives CDR1 LNHNV, CDR2 YYDKDF (reference sequence). Trimming cost V 2 bases and J 3 bases, with 13 bases left between them. CDR3 length: 15 residues. CDR3 loop: CATSRKTGWDTEAFF. The DNA for the CDR3 is TGTGCCACCAGCAGAAAGACAGGTTGGGACACTGAAGCTTTCTTT. Drawing the rest from reference TRBV15 and TRBJ1-1, the complete variable domain is DAMVIQNPRYQVTQFGKPVTLSCSQTLNHNVMYWYQQKSSQAPKLLFHYYDKDFNNEADTPDNFQSRRPNTSFCFLDIRSPGLGDTAMYLCATSRKTGWDTEAFFGQGTRLTVV.

In its sample, this clone was seen a few times. J is TRBJ2-3 and V is TRBV2, with TRBD2 as a possible D gene (6 bases). CDR3 length: 15 amino acids. V dropped 10 bases and J dropped 0 bases, with 17 bases sitting between them. Germline-derived CDR1 and CDR2 are SNHLY and FYNNEI. The DNA for the CDR3 is TGTGCCACCCTGGGGGGACTCGTTAGCACAGATACGCAGTATTTT. Encoded protein: CATLGGLVSTDTQYF.

This clone has a handful of counts. The chain recombines TRBV7-9 with TRBJ1-1; possibly TRBD1 for D (6 bases). Trimming removed 5 bases from V and 6 bases from J, with 16 bases in between. The CDR3 has 14 amino acids. Germline V gives CDR1 SEHNR, CDR2 FQNEAQ (reference sequence). The CDR3 loop reads CASSRGSRGSEAFF. DNA for the CDR3: TGTGCCAGCAGCCGCGGTTCCAGGGGATCTGAAGCTTTCTTT.

The V gene is TRBV7-3, the J gene TRBJ2-7; tentatively, D is TRBD2 (5 bases). V lost 0 bases and J lost 3, with 12 bases in between. Germline assignment: CDR1 SGHTA and CDR2 FQGTGA. The CDR3 runs 15 residues. CDR3 residues: CASSLTPGFIYEQYF. CDR3 sequence (DNA): TGTGCCAGCAGCTTAACCCCGGGGTTCATCTACGAGCAGTACTTC.

Only a few counts were recorded for this clone. V and J are TRBV30 and TRBJ2-7; TRBD1 aligns across 7 bases. The trim removed 2 bases at V and 4 bases at J, leaving 8 bases unmatched. CDR3 length equals 14 residues. Germline V gene sequence: CDR1 GTSNPN, CDR2 SVGIG (reference sequence). The CDR3 spells CAWSFDRVVYEQYF. In DNA form, the CDR3 reads TGTGCCTGGAGTTTTGACAGGGTCGTGTACGAGCAGTACTTC.